This record concerns one T cell receptor beta chain sequence. This specimen belongs to a study of technical replicates of blood from a handful of donors. Germline V gene lookup returns CDR1 SGDLS and CDR2 YYNGEE. The CDR3 is 15 amino acids. Trimming took 3 bases from V and 4 from J, leaving 16 bases between them. Some clones are missing from TCRdb's copy, which holds only in-frame ones; the method was immunoSEQ multiplex PCR. The sample carries about 90,000 clones, around 94% recorded once. The sample taken for sequencing was T cells isolated from PBMCs. The chain uses TRBV9 and TRBJ1-2; no clear D. This clonotype was sampled from a human donor in good health. The chain's CDR3 is CASSGQVGTRYGYTF. The CDR3 DNA is TGTGCCAGCAGCGGTCAGGTGGGCACCCGCTATGGCTACACCTTC.